This T cell receptor (beta chain) was captured in a study of shared clonotypes between healthy human individuals. As for the study in general: A couple of women and a few men aged 18 to 49 served as donors. Overall study results and limits: Shared clonotypes: 4.5% to 6% naive CD4, around 4% naive CD8, 2.3% memory CD4, under 0.45% memory CD8. Non-shared clonotypes displayed generation probabilities falling below those of clonotypes present in all four donors.

Sequencing used immunoSEQ multiplex PCR; TCRdb keeps in-frame clones, though not all of them. The sample has about 2.1 million clones, about 93% seen once. To note about this clone: Antigen: not known.

The germline CDR1 and CDR2 sequences are SGHDN and FVKESK. V lost 0 bases and J lost 3, with 6 bases in between. The CDR3 length is 13 residues. Selected positively for CCR7 and CD45RO-negative, naive CD8 cells excluded terminally differentiated effector memory CD45RA+ cells. This clonotype was obtained from a man aged 18 to 35 in good health. Some clones in this sample may be carry-over from other donors' samples. Sequenced input: naive CD8+ T cells from PBMCs. The V and J genes are TRBV14 and TRBJ2-7, with TRBD1 as a possible D gene (5 bases). The CDR3 nucleotides read TGTGCCAGCAGCCAAGATGGACACTACGAGCAGTACTTC. Encoded protein: CASSQDGHYEQYF.